These 21 T cell receptor beta chains came from one sample sequenced in a study of cytomegalovirus exposure and HLA in healthy donors. Primers included in the PCR were 60 Vbeta and 13 Jbeta primers. Here immunoSEQ multiplex PCR was the method, and the copy in TCRdb shows in-frame clones only, minus some. This table holds under 250,000 clones, more than 75% found once. Sequencing was carried out using PBMCs. The receptors originated from a human donor in good health.

This rearrangement joins TRBV30 to TRBJ2-7, with a tentative D call TRBD2 (6 bases). This CDR3 region has 12 residues. Germline CDR1 reads GTSNPN; CDR2 reads SVGIG (reference sequence). The ends were cut back, 4 bases at V and 3 bases at J, with 10 bases in the middle. CDR3 bases: TGTGCCTGGAAGGGACTCTACTACGAGCAGTACTTC. This sequence encodes CAWKGLYYEQYF.

This clone was recorded once. V and J are TRBV7-6 and TRBJ2-7; 7 nucleotides line up with TRBD1. The CDR3 is 13 amino acids. Looked up from germline, CDR1 is SGHVS and CDR2 is FNYEAQ. V trimming: 10 bases; J trimming: 4 bases; junction bases outside the gene matches: 10. CDR3 coding DNA: TGTGCCACCACAAACCGGGACAGTTACGAGCAGTACTTC. Translating gives CATTNRDSYEQYF.

The chain uses TRBV28 and TRBJ1-4; no firm D call. This CDR3 comprises 11 residues. V gave up 11 bases and J gave up 5 bases, with 9 bases separating them. Per germline, CDR1 MDHEN and CDR2 SYDVKM. CDR3: CAVGWNEKLFF. CDR3 sequence (DNA): TGTGCCGTCGGGTGGAATGAAAAACTGTTTTTT. The full variable domain, with the rest looked up from reference TRBV28 and TRBJ1-4, is DVKVTQSSRYLVKRTGEKVFLECVQDMDHENMFWYRQDPGLGLRLIYFSYDVKMKEKGDIPEGYSVSREKKERFSLILESASTNQTSMYLCAVGWNEKLFFGSGTQLSVL.

Here the CDR3 DNA reads TGTGCCAGCTCACGCCCCGGGACTAGAGCAGATACGCAGTATTTT. Its translation: CASSRPGTRADTQYF. The V and J genes are TRBV18 and TRBJ2-3; 8 bases are shared with TRBD2. The ends lost 4 bases at V and 4 bases at J; junction bases unmatched: 7. CDR1 is KGHSH and CDR2 is LQKENI in the germline V gene. The CDR3 length is 15 residues.

This clone has only one observation. The chain is built from TRBV7-8 and TRBJ1-2; the D is unclear. Trimming took off 2 bases at V and 8 bases at J, with 12 bases between the two ends. CDR1 is SGHVS and CDR2 is FQNEAQ in the germline V gene. The CDR3 length is 13 residues. The CDR3 DNA reads as TGTGCCAGCAGCTTACTATCAGTGGGCGGCTACACCTTC. Its protein product is CASSLLSVGGYTF. The full variable domain, rest sourced from reference TRBV7-8 and TRBJ1-2, is GAGVSQSPRYKVAKRGQDVALRCDPISGHVSLFWYQQALGQGPEFLTYFQNEAQLDKSGLPSDRFFAERPEGSVSTLKIQRTQQEDSAVYLCASSLLSVGGYTFGSGTRLTVV.

The chain has TRBV4-1 and TRBJ2-7; 7 bases match TRBD1. Germline V CDR1 and CDR2: MGHRA, YSYEKL. With 1 base clipped from V and 4 bases from J, the junction kept 1 base outside the gene matches. The CDR3 totals 13 residues. CDR3 in DNA: TGCGCCAGCAGCCAAGCCAGGGGGTACGAGCAGTACTTC. This codes for CASSQARGYEQYF.

The chain is built from TRBV5-1 and TRBJ2-1; 13 nucleotides line up with TRBD2. Unmatched junction bases numbered 7, after V lost 4 bases and J lost 9 bases. The CDR3 has 15 residues. In germline, CDR1 is SGHRS, CDR2 YFSETQ. This CDR3 reads CASSGGTSGTPEQFF. In nucleotides, the CDR3 is TGCGCCAGCAGCGGTGGGACTAGCGGGACCCCTGAGCAGTTCTTC. Complete variable domain (other parts from reference TRBV5-1 and TRBJ2-1): KAGVTQTPRYLIKTRGQQVTLSCSPISGHRSVSWYQQTPGQGLQFLFEYFSETQRNKGNFPGRFSGRQFSNSRSEMNVSTLELGDSALYLCASSGGTSGTPEQFFGPGTRLTVL.

This clone appeared a single time. The chain has TRBV5-1 and TRBJ1-1, with 7 nucleotides matching TRBD1. CDR1 SGHRS and CDR2 YFSETQ come from the germline V gene. V lost 4 bases and J lost 5; bases outside the gene matches: 8. CDR3 length: 14 residues. The CDR3 nucleotides are TGCGCCAGCAGCCCCGAGGGGGCTAGAACTGAAGCTTTCTTT. Protein: CASSPEGARTEAFF.

This clone showed up just once. The genes are TRBV5-1 and TRBJ2-7; TRBD1 matches 10 bases. The V gene end was trimmed by 5 bases and the J gene end by 3 bases; junction bases not matched to a gene: 14. Looked up from germline, CDR1 is SGHRS and CDR2 is YFSETQ. This CDR3 comprises 17 residues. The CDR3 spells CASRVTGGQFTDYEQYF. The CDR3 DNA reads TGCGCCAGCAGGGTGACAGGGGGCCAATTTACGGACTACGAGCAGTACTTC.

The rearrangement uses TRBV2 and TRBJ2-1, with 8 positions matching TRBD1. CDR1 is SNHLY, CDR2 FYNNEI, per germline. V lost 6 bases and J lost 6; bases outside the gene matches: 1. The CDR3 loop spans 12 amino acids. CDR3 DNA: TGTGCCAGCAGGGGACAGGCCAATGAGCAGTTCTTC. Residues: CASRGQANEQFF.

The V call is TRBV7-9, the J call TRBJ2-1; 10 bases agree with TRBD1. The CDR3 is 15 amino acids. The V and J ends lost 6 bases and 9 bases, in that order; junction bases with no gene match: 11. Germline V gives CDR1 SEHNR, CDR2 FQNEAQ (reference sequence). The CDR3 DNA follows: TGTGCCAGCAGTCCCGGGACAGGGGTCGCGTTTGAGCAGTTCTTC. Translation: CASSPGTGVAFEQFF.

The chain recombines TRBV6-1 with TRBJ2-6; weak D call: TRBD2 (6 bases). This CDR3 is 15 amino acids long. V lost 6 bases and J 1 base, leaving 10 bases between the germline ends. Germline lookup yields CDR1 MNHNS and CDR2 SASEGT. The CDR3 is CASRTGVSGANVLTF. CDR3 DNA sequence: TGTGCCAGCAGAACGGGGGTATCTGGGGCCAACGTCCTGACTTTC.

The chain couples TRBV7-2 to TRBJ1-2, with D possibly matching TRBD1 (6 bases). Trimming stripped 5 bases from V and 6 bases from J, with 16 bases between. CDR3 length equals 14 residues. CDR1 is SGHTA and CDR2 is FQGNSA in the germline V gene. The CDR3 DNA is TGTGCCAGCAGCCCATCTCAGGGGCGTGATGGCTACACCTTC. This encodes CASSPSQGRDGYTF.

This chain uses TRBV7-9 with TRBJ1-4; 8 nucleotides agree with TRBD1. In germline, CDR1 is SEHNR, CDR2 FQNEAQ (reference sequence). Germline trimming cut 1 base from V and 5 bases from J; bases unmatched to any gene: 3. The CDR3 runs 15 residues. In DNA form, the CDR3 reads TGTGCCAGCAGCTTAGGGGGACAGGAGAATGAAAAACTGTTTTTT. Translating it yields CASSLGGQENEKLFF. Variable domain in full (rest from reference TRBV7-9 and TRBJ1-4): DTGVSQNPRHKITKRGQNVTFRCDPISEHNRLYWYRQTLGQGPEFLTYFQNEAQLEKSRLLSDRFSAERPKGSFSTLEIQRTEQGDSAMYLCASSLGGQENEKLFFGSGTQLSVL.

This chain links TRBV27 with TRBJ1-1; D is perhaps TRBD1 (6 bases). Trimming left V 2 bases short and J 5 bases short, with 15 bases between. Germline CDR1 MNHEY, CDR2 SMNVEV (reference sequence). This CDR3 has 15 amino acids. CDR3 in amino acids: CASSLDYRVGTEAFF. The CDR3 region has the DNA TGTGCCAGCAGTTTAGATTACAGGGTGGGAACTGAAGCTTTCTTT.

J is TRBJ2-5 and V is TRBV9, with 10 bases matching TRBD2. The CDR3 covers 16 residues. The germline CDR1 and CDR2 sequences are SGDLS and YYNGEE. V lost 0 bases, J lost 1 base, and 3 bases stayed unmatched. This CDR3 reads CASSVGTSGFQETQYF. The CDR3 region has the DNA TGTGCCAGCAGCGTAGGGACTAGCGGATTCCAAGAGACCCAGTACTTC.

The chain uses TRBV6-5 and TRBJ1-5; 10 bases match TRBD1. CDR3 length: 16 amino acids. Germline V CDR1 and CDR2: MNHEY, SVGAGI. The V and J ends lost 0 bases and 2 bases, in that order; junction bases with no gene match: 1. Here the CDR3 DNA reads TGTGCCAGCAGTTACTCAGGACAGGGGGGCAATCAGCCCCAGCATTTT. This translates into CASSYSGQGGNQPQHF.

This clone was seen a few times. The J gene is TRBJ2-3, the V gene TRBV10-3, with 10 bases that match TRBD2. Unmatched junction bases numbered 1, after V lost 0 bases and J lost 4 bases. In germline, CDR1 is ENHRY, CDR2 SYGVKD. The CDR3 is 15 residues long. The CDR3 DNA sequence: TGTGCCATCAGTGAGTCTACTAGCGGGGCAGATACGCAGTATTTT. Translated: CAISESTSGADTQYF.

This chain links TRBV6-5 with TRBJ2-7; tentatively, D is TRBD2 (6 bases). The CDR3 is 13 amino acids. V was pared by 2 bases and J by 4 bases, with 9 bases between. Germline V gives CDR1 MNHEY, CDR2 SVGAGI. CDR3 nucleotide sequence: TGTGCCAGCAGTTACAGGGAGGAGTACGAGCAGTACTTC. Translating it yields CASSYREEYEQYF.

The gene calls are TRBV18 and TRBJ2-2; D is unclear. Germline V lookup: CDR1 KGHSH, CDR2 LQKENI. The V end lost 10 bases, the J end lost 8 bases, and 20 bases lay between the germline ends. The CDR3 extends over 14 amino acids. CDR3 nucleotides: TGTGCCAATACAACAGTCCGCTTCCCGGGGGAGCTGTTTTTT. Amino acids: CANTTVRFPGELFF.

V and J are TRBV4-2 and TRBJ2-3; 7 bases line up with TRBD1. CDR3 length: 15 residues. V lost 1 base and J lost 4; bases outside the gene matches: 5. Germline CDR1 reads LGHNA; CDR2 reads YNFKEQ. DNA of the CDR3: TGTGCCAGCAGCCAAGCACAGGGGCTTCCAGATACGCAGTATTTT. Encoded protein: CASSQAQGLPDTQYF.